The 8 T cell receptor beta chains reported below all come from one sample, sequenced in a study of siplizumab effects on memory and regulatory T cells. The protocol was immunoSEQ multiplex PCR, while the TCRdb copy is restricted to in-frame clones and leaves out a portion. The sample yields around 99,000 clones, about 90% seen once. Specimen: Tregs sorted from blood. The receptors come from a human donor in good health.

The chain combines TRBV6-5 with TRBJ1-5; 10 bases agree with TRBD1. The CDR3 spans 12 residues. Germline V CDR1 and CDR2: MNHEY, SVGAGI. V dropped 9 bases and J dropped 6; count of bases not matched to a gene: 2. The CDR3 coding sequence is TGTGCCAGTCGGACAGGGGGTCAGCCCCAGCATTTT. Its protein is CASRTGGQPQHF.

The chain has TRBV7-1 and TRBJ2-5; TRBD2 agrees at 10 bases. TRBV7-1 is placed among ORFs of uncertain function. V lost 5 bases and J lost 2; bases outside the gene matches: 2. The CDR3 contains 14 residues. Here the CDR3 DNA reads TGTGCCAGCAGCACTAGCGGGACTCAAGAGACCCAGTACTTC. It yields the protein CASSTSGTQETQYF.

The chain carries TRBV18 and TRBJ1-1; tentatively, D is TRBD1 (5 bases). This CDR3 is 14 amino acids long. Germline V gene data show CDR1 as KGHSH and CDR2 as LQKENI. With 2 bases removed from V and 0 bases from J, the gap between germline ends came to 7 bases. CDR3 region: CASSPRQMNTEAFF. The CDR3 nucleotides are TGTGCCAGCTCACCAAGACAGATGAACACTGAAGCTTTCTTT.

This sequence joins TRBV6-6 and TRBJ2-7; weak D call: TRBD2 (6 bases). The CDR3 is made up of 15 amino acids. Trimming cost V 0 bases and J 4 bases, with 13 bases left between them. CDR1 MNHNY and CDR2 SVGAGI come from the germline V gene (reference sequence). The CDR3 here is CASSYSKAGSYEQYF. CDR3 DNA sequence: TGTGCCAGCAGTTACTCGAAGGCGGGGAGTTACGAGCAGTACTTC.

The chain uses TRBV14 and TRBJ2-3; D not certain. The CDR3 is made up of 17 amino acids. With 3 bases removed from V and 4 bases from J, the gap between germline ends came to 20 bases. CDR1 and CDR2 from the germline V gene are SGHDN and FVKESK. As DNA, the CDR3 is TGTGCCAGCAGCCATACCTTGTACCCTGGTGGCGCAGATACGCAGTATTTT. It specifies CASSHTLYPGGADTQYF.

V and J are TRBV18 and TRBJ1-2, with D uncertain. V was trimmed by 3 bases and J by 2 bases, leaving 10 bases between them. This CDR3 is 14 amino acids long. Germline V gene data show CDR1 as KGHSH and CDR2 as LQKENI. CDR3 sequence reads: CASSPSAINYGYTF. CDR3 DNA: TGTGCCAGCTCACCCTCCGCGATCAACTATGGCTACACCTTC.

The CDR3 DNA reads as TGTGCCAGCAGCTTAGTACTAGCGGACGCAGATACGCAGTATTTT. This gives the protein CASSLVLADADTQYF. The chain couples TRBV11-1 to TRBJ2-3; 8 nucleotides align to TRBD2. The CDR3 loop spans 15 amino acids. V was clipped by 1 base and J by 4 bases; unmatched bases: 4. Germline V CDR1 and CDR2: SGHAT, FQDESV (reference sequence).

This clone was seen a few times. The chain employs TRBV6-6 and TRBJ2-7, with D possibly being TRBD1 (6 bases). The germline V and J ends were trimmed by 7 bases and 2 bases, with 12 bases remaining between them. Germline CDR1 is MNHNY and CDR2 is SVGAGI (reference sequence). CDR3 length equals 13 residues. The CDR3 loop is CASKRDTAYEQYF. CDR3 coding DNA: TGTGCCAGCAAGAGGGACACCGCCTACGAGCAGTACTTC.